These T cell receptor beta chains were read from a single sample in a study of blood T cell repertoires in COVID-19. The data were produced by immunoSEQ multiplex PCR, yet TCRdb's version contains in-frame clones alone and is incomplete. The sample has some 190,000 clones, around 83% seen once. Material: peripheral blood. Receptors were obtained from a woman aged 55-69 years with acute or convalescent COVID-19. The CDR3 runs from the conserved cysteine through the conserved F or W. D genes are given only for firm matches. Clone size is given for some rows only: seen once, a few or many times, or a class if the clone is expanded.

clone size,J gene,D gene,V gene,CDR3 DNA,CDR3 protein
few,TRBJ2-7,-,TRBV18,TGTGCCAGCTCACTATCGGGGGGCGCCTACGAGCAGTACTTC,CASSLSGGAYEQYF
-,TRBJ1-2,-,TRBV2,TGTGCCAGCGACGCCCAGACAGTCACGCTATATGGCTACACCTTC,CASDAQTVTLYGYTF
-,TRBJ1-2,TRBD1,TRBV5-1,TGCGCCAGCGCGACAGGGGTAGCTAACTATGGCTACACCTTC,CASATGVANYGYTF
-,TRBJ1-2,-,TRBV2,TGTGCCAGCAGTGAGGCCGGGACATGGAGCTATGGCTACACCTTC,CASSEAGTWSYGYTF
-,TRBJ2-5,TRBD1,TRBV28,TGTGCCAGCAGTTCTCCGACAGGGGGCTGGGAGACCCAGTACTTC,CASSSPTGGWETQYF
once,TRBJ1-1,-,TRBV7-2,TGTGCCAGCAGCTTAGGCCACAGTGAAGCTTTCTTT,CASSLGHSEAFF
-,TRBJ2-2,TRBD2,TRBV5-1,TGCGCCAGCAGCTTGACTAGCGGGACTCAGGGCGGGGAGCTGTTTTTT,CASSLTSGTQGGELFF
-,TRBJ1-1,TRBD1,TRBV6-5,TGTGCCAGCAGGACATTCGGACAGGGTGAAGCTTTCTTT,CASRTFGQGEAFF
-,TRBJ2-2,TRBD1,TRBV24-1,TGTGCCACCAGTGAGTCCGGGACAGGGAACACCGGGGAGCTGTTTTTT,CATSESGTGNTGELFF
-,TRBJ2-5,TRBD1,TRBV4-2,TGTGCCAGCAGCAGGGGGCCGTCGGAGACCCAGTACTTC,CASSRGPSETQYF
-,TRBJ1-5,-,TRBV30,TGTGCCTGGAATGGGGGGAGCAATCAGCCCCAGCATTTT,CAWNGGSNQPQHF
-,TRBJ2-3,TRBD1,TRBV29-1,TGCAGCGGAAGGACAGGGTCGACTTCCACAGATACGCAGTATTTT,CSGRTGSTSTDTQYF
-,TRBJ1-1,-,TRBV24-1,TGTGCCACCAGCTGGGGCAGGACGTATCATCAGTGGGACACTGAAGCTTTCTTT,CATSWGRTYHQWDTEAFF
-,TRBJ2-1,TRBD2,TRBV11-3,TGTGCCAGCAGCTTAGGCGGGAGGAATTCCTACAATGAGCAGTTCTTC,CASSLGGRNSYNEQFF
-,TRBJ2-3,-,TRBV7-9,TGTGCCAGCAGCTTTAAGACTAGTTCGAGAACAGATACGCAGTATTTT,CASSFKTSSRTDTQYF
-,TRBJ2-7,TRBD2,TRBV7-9,TGTGCCAGCAGCTTGGGCAGCGGGGGAGGCCACGAGCAGTACTTC,CASSLGSGGGHEQYF
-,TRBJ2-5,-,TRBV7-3,TGTGCCAGCAGCCCTGGGGTGCGGGGAGAGACCCAGTACTTC,CASSPGVRGETQYF
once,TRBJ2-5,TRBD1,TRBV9,TGTGCCAGCAGCGGAAGACAGGGGGAGAGAGAGACCCAGTACTTC,CASSGRQGERETQYF
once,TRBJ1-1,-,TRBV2,TGTGCCAGCAGTGAATTCGCTGAAGCTTTCTTT,CASSEFAEAFF
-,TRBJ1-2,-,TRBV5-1,TGCGCCAGCAGCTTGGGGGACACAAACTATGGCTACACCTTC,CASSLGDTNYGYTF
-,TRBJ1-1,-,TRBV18,TGTGCCAGCTCACCTACGGGGGGAGGAACTGAAGCTTTCTTT,CASSPTGGGTEAFF
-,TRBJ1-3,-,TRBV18,TGTGCCAGCTCACCAAGTCAGGTGGGCTCTGGAAACACCATATATTTT,CASSPSQVGSGNTIYF
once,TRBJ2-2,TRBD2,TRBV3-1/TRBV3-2,TGTGCCAGCAGCCAAGATCTAGCGGGAGGGCCCTGGGCCGGGGAGCTGTTTTTT,CASSQDLAGGPWAGELFF
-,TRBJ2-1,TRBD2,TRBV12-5,TGTGCTAGTGGTCCCGGGACTAGCCCTTACAGTGAGCAGTTCTTC,CASGPGTSPYSEQFF
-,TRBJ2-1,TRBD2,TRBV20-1,TGCAGTGCTAGTTCAGGGACTAGCGGGAGTTACAATGAGCAGTTCTTC,CSASSGTSGSYNEQFF
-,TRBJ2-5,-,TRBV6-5,TGTGCCAGTGGAGAGAGGAAGGAGACCCAGTACTTC,CASGERKETQYF
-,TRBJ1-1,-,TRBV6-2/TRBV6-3,TGTGCCAGCAGTTCCCCCCTTTTGGCCTTGAGGGCTTTCTTT,CASSSPLLALRAFF
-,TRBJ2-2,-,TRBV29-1,TGCAGCGTTGAAGGGGAGTGGAACACCGGGGAGCTGTTTTTT,CSVEGEWNTGELFF
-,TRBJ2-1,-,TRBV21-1,TGTGCCAGCAGCGCGGCCTACAATGAGCAGTTCTTC,CASSAAYNEQFF
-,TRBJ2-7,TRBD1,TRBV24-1,TGTGCCACCAGTCTGGGTACAGGGGGACATGGCGAGCAGTACTTC,CATSLGTGGHGEQYF
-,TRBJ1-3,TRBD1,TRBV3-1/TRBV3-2,TGTGCCAGCAGCCAAGCGGACAGGGGAACTGGAAACACCATATATTTT,CASSQADRGTGNTIYF
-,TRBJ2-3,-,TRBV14,TGTGCCAGCAGCCAATGGGCGTACACAGATACGCAGTATTTT,CASSQWAYTDTQYF
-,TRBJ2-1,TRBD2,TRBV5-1,TGCGCCAGCAGCTCTACGGGGGGTAGTGGGTTCTTC,CASSSTGGSGFF
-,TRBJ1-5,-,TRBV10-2,TGCGCCAGCAGTGAGCAGGGAGGGAATCAGCCCCAGCATTTT,CASSEQGGNQPQHF
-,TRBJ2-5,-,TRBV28,TGTGCCAGCAGCACTGGTCAAGAGACCCAGTACTTC,CASSTGQETQYF
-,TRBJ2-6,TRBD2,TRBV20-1,TGCAGTGCTAGTCAACGGGCGGGAGGTGGGGCCAACGTCCTGACTTTC,CSASQRAGGGANVLTF
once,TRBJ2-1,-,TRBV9,TGTGCCAGCAGCGTAGGACTGTACTCCTACAATGAGCAGTTCTTC,CASSVGLYSYNEQFF
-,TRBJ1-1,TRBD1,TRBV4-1,TGCGCCAGCAGCCATGGGACAGGGAAGACTGAAGCTTTCTTT,CASSHGTGKTEAFF
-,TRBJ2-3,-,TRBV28,TGTGCCAGCAGTGACTCGTCGGAGACGCAGTATTTT,CASSDSSETQYF
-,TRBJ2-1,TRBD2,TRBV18,TGTGCCAGCTCGCGCGCGGGACTAGCGGGATACAATGAGCAGTTCTTC,CASSRAGLAGYNEQFF
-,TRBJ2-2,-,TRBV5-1,TGCGCCAGCAGCTTGTCCCCGGGCTGGCAGGGCGGGGAGCTGTTTTTT,CASSLSPGWQGGELFF
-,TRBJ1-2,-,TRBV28,TGTGCCAGCAGGGCTGGACAGCGGGGCTATGGCTACACCTTC,CASRAGQRGYGYTF
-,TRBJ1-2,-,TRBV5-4,TGTGCCAGCAGCTTAGGGGGGGGCAGGGAATCTGGCTACACCTTC,CASSLGGGRESGYTF
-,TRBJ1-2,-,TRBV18,TGTGCCAGCTCACCACCGCAGGCTACACAAGCTAACTATGGCTACACCTTC,CASSPPQATQANYGYTF
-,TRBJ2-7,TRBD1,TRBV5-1,TGCGCCAGCAGCGGACAGGGGTCCGAGCAGTACTTC,CASSGQGSEQYF
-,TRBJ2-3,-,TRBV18,TGTGCCAGCTCTCCTAGGTCCGATACGCAGTATTTT,CASSPRSDTQYF
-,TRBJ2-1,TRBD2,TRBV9,TGTGCCAGCAGCGTAAGCGGGGCGGGTTGGGCCTACAATGAGCAGTTCTTC,CASSVSGAGWAYNEQFF
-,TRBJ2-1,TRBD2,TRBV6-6,TGTGCCAGCAGTCCTCTGAACGCGGCTAGCGGGAGTAACTACAATGAGCAGTTCTTC,CASSPLNAASGSNYNEQFF
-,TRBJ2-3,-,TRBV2,TGTGCCAGCCTTTACGATTCCCGACAGCGCACAGATACGCAGTATTTT,CASLYDSRQRTDTQYF
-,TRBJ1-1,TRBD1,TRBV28,TGTGCCAGCAGTTCCGGGACAGGGTCTGAAGCTTTCTTT,CASSSGTGSEAFF
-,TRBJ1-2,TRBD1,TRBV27,TGTGCCAGCAGTTTACAGCCAGGGGGCTCTGGTGGCTACACCTTC,CASSLQPGGSGGYTF
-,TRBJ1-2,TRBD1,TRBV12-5,TGTGCTAGTGCCTGGGGACAGGGAGCCTATGGCTACACCTTC,CASAWGQGAYGYTF
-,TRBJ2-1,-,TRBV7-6,TGTGCCAGCAACTCGACATGGGGCCCACACCTCTCCTACAATGAGCAGTTCTTC,CASNSTWGPHLSYNEQFF
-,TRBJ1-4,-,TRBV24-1,TGTGCCACCAGTGAGTCTCCGGGACACTCTTTGGCAACTAATGAAAAACTGTTTTTT,CATSESPGHSLATNEKLFF
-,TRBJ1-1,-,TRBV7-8,TGTGCCAGCAGCTTAGTAGGCGGGGGGACTGAAGCTTTCTTT,CASSLVGGGTEAFF